Listed here are 24 T cell receptor beta chains from one sample, sequenced in a study of molecular identifiers for immune sequencing clone quantification. Via MiXCR, TCRdb re-called the PCR reads, giving one row per CDR3 protein. This table holds about 100,000 distinct CDR3 sequences, less than 35% found once. Source material: naive CD8+ T cells from blood, with Jurkat cell RNA spiked in. Regarding subset: FACS-sorted CD8+CD4-CCR7+CD45RA+ naive T cells. These receptors were collected from a human donor in good health. Some libraries in this study had Jurkat cell RNA spiked in.

The J gene is TRBJ2-5, the V gene TRBV11-2; the D gene is possibly TRBD1 (5 bases). V was shortened by 4 bases and J by 2 bases, with 17 bases between the two germline ends. Germline loops: CDR1 SGHAT, CDR2 FQNNGV. The CDR3 spans 16 residues. CDR3 DNA: TGTGCCAGCAGCTCAAGTCCGGACAATCGGCAAGAGACCCAGTACTTC. This sequence encodes CASSSSPDNRQETQYF.

Relative to its sample, this clonotype is medium-sized (0.01 to 0.1%). The chain links TRBV7-2 to TRBJ2-1; 8 bases agree with TRBD2. CDR3 size: 13 residues. Trimming cost V 5 bases and J 9 bases; bases outside gene matches: 6. The germline gives CDR1 SGHTA, CDR2 FQGNSA. This CDR3 is CASSPGTRVEQFF. In nucleotides, the CDR3 is TGTGCCAGCAGCCCGGGGACTAGGGTTGAGCAGTTCTTC.

A word on this clonotype: At one boundary the junction diverges from the germline segment, which might be a read error. The chain employs TRBV28 and TRBJ2-3; D tentatively reads TRBD1 or TRBD2 (5 bases each). The length of the CDR3 is 14 residues. The germline V gene encodes CDR1 MDHEN and CDR2 SYDVKM. CDR3 in DNA: TGTGCCAGTAGTTTATATCGGGGCTCAGATACGCAGTATTTT. As protein: CASSLYRGSDTQYF.

The genes are TRBV5-1 and TRBJ2-3; no clear D gene. The CDR3 totals 14 residues. V lost 1 base, J lost 3 bases, and 9 bases lay in between. The germline gives CDR1 SGHRS, CDR2 YFSETQ. The DNA of the CDR3 is TGCGCCAGCAGCTTGAGTCGGGCGACAGATACGCAGTATTTT. It codes for CASSLSRATDTQYF. Supplemented by reference TRBV5-1 and TRBJ2-3, the full variable domain reads KAGVTQTPRYLIKTRGQQVTLSCSPISGHRSVSWYQQTPGQGLQFLFEYFSETQRNKGNFPGRFSGRQFSNSRSEMNVSTLELGDSALYLCASSLSRATDTQYFGPGTRLTVL.

The rearrangement links TRBV18 to TRBJ2-6; D is unresolved. V lost 3 bases to trimming and J lost 0 bases, with 18 bases between them. Germline V gene data show CDR1 as KGHSH and CDR2 as LQKENI. The CDR3 contains 19 residues. Here the CDR3 reads CASSPSVSFPYSGANVLTF. As DNA, the CDR3 is TGTGCCAGCTCACCTTCAGTATCGTTTCCCTACTCTGGGGCCAACGTCCTGACTTTC.

To note about this clonotype: In this CDR3 the conserved last residue, phenylalanine or tryptophan, is missing, so a read error is likely. V is TRBV12-3 or TRBV12-4 and J is TRBJ2-1; D is unresolved. Trimming left V 6 bases short and J 3 bases short, with 12 bases between. The CDR3 totals 14 residues. The CDR3 loop is CASSPPSGYNEQFL. The CDR3 DNA sequence: TGTGCCAGCAGCCCCCCTTCCGGCTACAATGAGCAGTTCCTC.

The genes are TRBV24-1 and TRBJ2-2; tentative D call: TRBD1 (5 bases). Deletions cut 4 bases from V and 6 bases from J, with 14 bases between. From germline, CDR1 is KGHDR and CDR2 SFDVKD. This CDR3 has 15 residues. For the CDR3, the DNA is TGTGCCACCAGTGAATGGCAGGGCCGGTCCGGGGAGCTGTTTTTT. The encoded protein is CATSEWQGRSGELFF.

This rearrangement joins TRBV9 to TRBJ2-3; 8 nucleotides line up with TRBD1. Per the germline V gene, CDR1 is SGDLS and CDR2 is YYNGEE. The CDR3 covers 14 residues. With V trimmed by 4 bases and J by 4 bases, 5 bases remained unmatched. The CDR3 reads CASSPTGGPDTQYF. CDR3 DNA sequence: TGTGCCAGCAGCCCCACAGGGGGACCAGATACGCAGTATTTT. The variable domain in full, with the rest retrieved from reference TRBV9 and TRBJ2-3, is DSGVTQTPKHLITATGQRVTLRCSPRSGDLSVYWYQQSLDQGLQFLIQYYNGEERAKGNILERFSAQQFPDLHSELNLSSLELGDSALYFCASSPTGGPDTQYFGPGTRLTVL.

The CDR3 spells CASSYSSGTRNEQFF. In DNA form, the CDR3 reads TGTGCCAGCAGTTACTCATCCGGGACTCGCAATGAGCAGTTCTTC. The chain has TRBV6-5 and TRBJ2-1; D might be TRBD2 (6 bases). Deletions cut 0 bases from V and 6 bases from J, with 12 bases between. CDR1 is MNHEY, CDR2 SVGAGI, per germline. The CDR3 covers 15 residues.

The J gene is TRBJ2-7, the V gene TRBV28, with a possible D match to TRBD2 (6 bases). Germline CDR1 is MDHEN and CDR2 is SYDVKM. This CDR3 region has 12 residues. Deletions cut 6 bases from V and 7 bases from J, with 13 bases between. In nucleotides, the CDR3 is TGTGCCAGCAGATGGCGGGACTCGGAGCAGTACTTC. Encoded protein: CASRWRDSEQYF.

There are many counts of this clonotype. V usage is TRBV11-2 and J usage is TRBJ2-3; D is possibly TRBD2 (5 bases). The V end was cut by 4 bases, the J end by 6 bases, with 17 bases between. Germline V CDR1 and CDR2: SGHAT, FQNNGV. This CDR3 has 15 residues. CDR3 in DNA: TGTGCCAGCAGCTACGGAGAGTCCGAGGGCGATACGCAGTATTTT. Translation gives CASSYGESEGDTQYF.

Details on this clonotype: Given a much more abundant clone one base away, this may be a read error. The V gene is TRBV28, the J gene TRBJ1-5; TRBD1 might be the D (6 bases). The V gene lost 2 bases and the J gene lost 5 bases, with 19 bases spanning the gap. CDR1 is MDHEN, CDR2 SYDVKM, per germline. The CDR3 runs 17 residues. The CDR3 coding sequence is TGTGCCAGCAGTTTAAGTGTGGGGGGGGCGGTCGATCAGCCCCAGCATTTT. This codes for CASSLSVGGAVDQPQHF. The variable domain in full, completed from reference TRBV28 and TRBJ1-5, reads DVKVTQSSRYLVKRTGEKVFLECVQDMDHENMFWYRQDPGLGLRLIYFSYDVKMKEKGDIPEGYSVSREKKERFSLILESASTNQTSMYLCASSLSVGGAVDQPQHFGDGTRLSIL.

The genes are TRBV27 and TRBJ1-6, with 7 bases matching TRBD1. The CDR3 loop spans 17 amino acids. Unmatched junction bases numbered 10, after V lost 1 base and J lost 7 bases. CDR1 and CDR2 (germline): MNHEY, SMNVEV (reference sequence). The CDR3 DNA sequence: TGTGCCAGCAGTTTATATTACCCCGGGACAGCGAATTCACCCCTCCACTTT. Its protein is CASSLYYPGTANSPLHF.

Concerning this clonotype: Because the CDR3 is missing its conserved closing phenylalanine or tryptophan, this is likely a read error. The rearrangement joins TRBV29-1 to TRBJ2-4; a possible D gene is TRBD2 (6 bases). V was pared by 2 bases and J by 0 bases, with 17 bases between. CDR3 length: 17 amino acids. Germline assignment: CDR1 SQVTM and CDR2 ANQGSEA. This CDR3 reads CSVENPSSALAKNIQYL. The CDR3 region has the DNA TGCAGCGTTGAAAATCCCTCTAGCGCGCTAGCCAAAAACATTCAGTACCTC.

This clonotype appeared once. In this CDR3 the conserved last residue, phenylalanine or tryptophan, is missing, so a read error is likely. The rearrangement joins TRBV7-6 to TRBJ2-1; 10 bases match TRBD2. Germline V gene sequence: CDR1 SGHVS, CDR2 FNYEAQ. CDR3 length: 16 residues. V shed 5 bases and J 8 bases; nucleotides not matched to a gene: 12. CDR3 DNA: TGTGCCAGCAGCCATCCTACTAGCGGGGTAAACTATGAGCAGTTCTCC. This translates into CASSHPTSGVNYEQFS.

There are a few counts of this clonotype. The V call is TRBV12-3 or TRBV12-4, the J call TRBJ2-1; D is perhaps TRBD2 (6 bases). Trimming stripped 1 base from V and 5 bases from J, with 12 bases between. This CDR3 is 15 amino acids long. The CDR3 nucleotides read TGTGCCAGCAGTTTAGGACTAGGGTTTGACAATGAGCAGTTCTTC. Translating gives CASSLGLGFDNEQFF.

The genes are TRBV6-5 and TRBJ1-4; possible D gene TRBD1, 5 bases. This CDR3 comprises 18 residues. Germline CDR1 is MNHEY and CDR2 is SVGAGI. The V gene lost 0 bases and the J gene lost 7 bases, with 21 bases spanning the gap. CDR3 amino acids: CASSYSMGLGGEGEKLFF. The CDR3 coding sequence is TGTGCCAGCAGTTACTCGATGGGGCTCGGGGGTGAGGGTGAAAAACTGTTTTTT.

This clonotype was detected a few times. One end of the junction does not line up with germline, which may come from a read error. The chain is built from TRBV7-9 and TRBJ1-5, with unresolved D. This CDR3 spans 13 amino acids. Germline lookup yields CDR1 SEHNR and CDR2 FQNEAQ (reference sequence). In DNA, the CDR3 is TGTGCCAGCAGCGACAAGGCGTCGGGCCTACTCATTTTT. Protein sequence: CASSDKASGLLIF.

This clonotype was detected only a few times. This sequence joins TRBV20-1 and TRBJ2-1; TRBD2 matches at 8 bases. The CDR3 has 18 amino acids. Per germline, CDR1 DFQATT and CDR2 SNEGSKA (reference sequence). Trimming removed 0 bases from V and 10 bases from J; junction bases left unmatched: 20. The CDR3 loop is CSARDLNADPGGRQEQFF. CDR3 in DNA: TGCAGTGCTAGAGATCTGAACGCGGATCCGGGAGGGCGGCAGGAGCAGTTCTTC.

This chain uses TRBV6-2 or TRBV6-3 with TRBJ1-5; D unresolved. With 0 bases removed from V and 5 bases from J, the gap between germline ends came to 5 bases. Per germline, CDR1 MNHEY and CDR2 SVGEGT. This CDR3 region has 13 residues. CDR3 residues: CASSYSSYQPQHF. The CDR3, as DNA: TGTGCCAGCAGTTACTCGTCATATCAGCCCCAGCATTTT.

This clonotype has at least ten counts. The chain employs TRBV5-1 and TRBJ1-1, with a weak D call TRBD1 (5 bases). CDR3 size: 13 residues. Germline lookup yields CDR1 SGHRS and CDR2 YFSETQ. V was shortened by 0 bases and J by 3 bases, with 6 bases between the two germline ends. In DNA form, the CDR3 reads TGCGCCAGCAGCTTGGTAGGGGACACTGAAGCTTTCTTT. It codes for CASSLVGDTEAFF.

This clonotype was picked up one time. Just one base apart from a much larger clone, this may be a read error. The J gene is TRBJ1-1, the V gene TRBV6-5, with a weak D call TRBD1 (5 bases). The CDR3 sequence is 13 residues long. Looked up from germline, CDR1 is MNHEY and CDR2 is SVGAGI. This CDR3 is CASSYLTDTEAYF. CDR3 bases: TGTGCCAGCAGTTACTTAACGGACACTGAAGCTTACTTT.

This clonotype showed up just a few times. The genes are TRBV29-1 and TRBJ2-7; no clear D gene. This CDR3 is built from 14 residues. Germline CDR1 reads SQVTM; CDR2 reads ANQGSEA. V was pared by 2 bases and J by 0 bases, with 11 bases between. The CDR3 here is CSVEHPDSSYEQYF. The DNA for the CDR3 is TGCAGCGTTGAACACCCTGACTCCTCCTACGAGCAGTACTTC.

This clonotype has a single count. It may be a read error: a sequence one base away is much more abundant. Since no conserved phenylalanine or tryptophan closes the CDR3, a read error is the likely cause. The genes are TRBV7-9 and TRBJ2-3, with a possible D match to TRBD1 (5 bases). The V end was cut by 3 bases, the J end by 2 bases, with 15 bases between. CDR1 SEHNR and CDR2 FQNEAQ come from the germline V gene (reference sequence). The CDR3 is 16 amino acids. CDR3 protein: CASSLGPDSDTDTQYY. The CDR3 DNA sequence: TGTGCCAGCAGCTTGGGGCCCGACAGCGACACAGATACGCAGTATTAT.